One and the same sample provided the 19 T cell receptor beta chains below, sequenced in a study of a mutant IDH1 vaccine in newly diagnosed glioma. These receptors' targets are unknown. Time point indicated: week 47, end of study. Doses of 300 ug of mutant IDH1 20-mer peptide were given with topical imiquimod. Generated by immunoSEQ multiplex PCR, the TCRdb table keeps only in-frame clones and is missing some. The sample includes tens of thousands of clones, approximately 75% of them seen just once. The material sequenced was PBMCs, taken from a glioma patient whose treatment included an IDH1 peptide vaccine. These TCRs come from a middle-aged man with glioma.

The rearrangement joins TRBV19 to TRBJ2-7; maybe TRBD1 (6 bases). The CDR3 runs 13 residues. CDR1 is LNHDA and CDR2 is SQIVND in the germline V gene (reference sequence). The V and J ends lost 3 bases and 7 bases respectively, with 13 bases between them. The CDR3 sequence: CASSMATGLEQYF. The CDR3 DNA reads as TGTGCCAGTAGTATGGCAACAGGGTTAGAGCAGTACTTC.

J is TRBJ2-3 and V is TRBV5-8, with D maybe TRBD1 (5 bases). The CDR3 is 14 amino acids. Deletions cut 0 bases from V and 5 bases from J, with 10 bases between. The V gene's germline CDR1 is SGHTS and CDR2 YDEGEE. The CDR3 reads CASSLGRARDTQYF. The CDR3 nucleotides are TGTGCCAGCAGCTTGGGCAGGGCCAGAGATACGCAGTATTTT.

The chain has TRBV7-9 and TRBJ1-6; 7 bases are a match to TRBD1. Losses at the gene ends were 5 bases for V and 7 bases for J; bases not matched to a gene: 8. The CDR3 is 15 amino acids. The germline gives CDR1 SEHNR, CDR2 FQNEAQ (reference sequence). CDR3 bases: TGTGCCAGCAGCCCAGACAGGGTGCGGAATTCACCCCTCCACTTT. Amino acid sequence: CASSPDRVRNSPLHF.

The rearrangement links TRBV7-9 to TRBJ1-3; the match to TRBD1 covers 9 bases. The CDR3 has 19 residues. After removal of 5 bases from V and 0 bases from J, the junction contained 14 bases not matched to a gene. Germline CDR1 and CDR2: SEHNR and FQNEAQ (reference sequence). The CDR3: CASSPRPGTGLNSGNTIYF. The CDR3, as DNA: TGTGCCAGCAGCCCCCGGCCCGGGACAGGGCTTAACTCTGGAAACACCATATATTTT.

The chain has TRBV2 and TRBJ2-3, with D unclear. Germline loops: CDR1 SNHLY, CDR2 FYNNEI. Trimming removed 6 bases from V and 4 bases from J, with 8 bases in between. The CDR3 has 12 amino acids. CDR3 sequence (DNA): TGTGCCAGCAGCGTTCCGCCAGATACGCAGTATTTT. Translated: CASSVPPDTQYF.

J is TRBJ2-1 and V is TRBV11-3; D is perhaps TRBD1 (8 bases). The CDR3 consists of 14 residues. In germline, CDR1 is SGHNT, CDR2 YENEEA. V shed 5 bases and J shed 8 bases, with 16 bases lying between them. The CDR3 DNA follows: TGTGCCAGCAGCCCGCGGACAGGGAGGGATGAGCAGTTCTTC. As protein: CASSPRTGRDEQFF.

This clone was recorded a few times. This rearrangement joins TRBV27 to TRBJ2-1, with 8 bases that match TRBD1. The CDR3 sequence is 13 residues long. The germline gives CDR1 MNHEY, CDR2 SMNVEV (reference sequence). Losses at the gene ends were 5 bases for V and 8 bases for J; bases not matched to a gene: 5. CDR3 residues: CASSPTGEDEQFF. DNA for the CDR3: TGTGCCAGCAGTCCGACAGGGGAGGATGAGCAGTTCTTC.

The chain couples TRBV6-1 to TRBJ2-7; D is uncertain. V lost 0 bases to trimming and J lost 7 bases, with 7 bases between them. This CDR3 comprises 12 residues. Germline-derived CDR1 and CDR2 are MNHNS and SASEGT. CDR3 sequence: CASSEALREQYF. Here the CDR3 DNA reads TGTGCCAGCAGTGAAGCGCTAAGGGAGCAGTACTTC.

This clone was seen a few times. The rearrangement joins TRBV10-3 to TRBJ1-4; tentatively, D is TRBD1 (5 bases). This CDR3 has 14 amino acids. Germline V lookup: CDR1 ENHRY, CDR2 SYGVKD. The ends were cut back, 0 bases at V and 7 bases at J, with 9 bases in the middle. The CDR3 coding sequence is TGTGCCATCAGTGAGTCCAGGGCTGGTGAAAAACTGTTTTTT. Its protein is CAISESRAGEKLFF.

This chain links TRBV2 with TRBJ2-3, with unresolved D. Between the trimmed V and J ends, which lost 2 bases and 0 bases, there was a span of 9 bases. The CDR3 length is 15 residues. Germline V lookup: CDR1 SNHLY, CDR2 FYNNEI. The CDR3 DNA is TGTGCCAGCAGTGAAAAAGAAGTTAGCACAGATACGCAGTATTTT. Protein sequence: CASSEKEVSTDTQYF.

Only a few counts were recorded for this clone. This chain connects TRBV7-8 to TRBJ1-1; D not certain. Germline V gene lookup returns CDR1 SGHVS and CDR2 FQNEAQ. The CDR3 length is 15 residues. The V and J ends lost 0 bases and 3 bases respectively, with 11 bases between them. The CDR3 sequence is CASSLASPTYTEAFF. CDR3 bases: TGTGCCAGCAGCTTAGCGAGTCCCACCTACACTGAAGCTTTCTTT.

V and J are TRBV6-6 and TRBJ2-7, with 10 bases fitting TRBD1. This CDR3 comprises 15 residues. The J segment lost 3 bases and the V segment lost 6 bases, leaving 8 bases of the junction unmatched. In germline, CDR1 is MNHNY, CDR2 SVGAGI (reference sequence). The DNA for the CDR3 is TGTGCCAGCAGGACGGACAGGGGGGGATTCTACGAGCAGTACTTC. Translated: CASRTDRGGFYEQYF.

The chain has TRBV29-1 and TRBJ1-4; D may be TRBD1 (5 bases). This CDR3 region has 14 residues. Trimming stripped 6 bases from V and 5 bases from J, with 16 bases between. Germline CDR1 and CDR2: SQVTM and ANQGSEA. Here the CDR3 reads CSVAAGGANEKLFF. Here the CDR3 DNA reads TGCAGCGTCGCCGCCGGCGGGGCAAATGAAAAACTGTTTTTT. Using reference TRBV29-1 and TRBJ1-4 for the parts outside the CDR3, the full variable domain is SAVISQKPSRDICQRGTSLTIQCQVDSQVTMMFWYRQQPGQSLTLIATANQGSEATYESGFVIDKFPISRPNLTFSTLTVSNMSPEDSSIYLCSVAAGGANEKLFFGSGTQLSVL.

CDR3 amino acids: CASRPSGGASSYEQYF. The CDR3 DNA reads as TGTGCCAGCAGGCCTAGCGGGGGAGCATCGTCCTACGAGCAGTACTTC. The V gene is TRBV25-1, the J gene TRBJ2-7; 10 bases are shared with TRBD2. Germline V CDR1 and CDR2: MGHDK, SYGVNS. With 6 bases clipped from V and 1 base from J, the junction kept 9 bases outside the gene matches. The CDR3 is 16 amino acids.

This chain links TRBV9 with TRBJ2-3; D perhaps matches TRBD2 (7 bases). V gave up 0 bases and J gave up 4 bases, with 12 bases separating them. The CDR3 sequence is 15 residues long. CDR1 SGDLS and CDR2 YYNGEE come from the germline V gene. As DNA, the CDR3 is TGTGCCAGCAGCGTAGGGGGGGGCCACCCAGATACGCAGTATTTT. Its protein is CASSVGGGHPDTQYF.

This clone has more than one count but fewer than ten. The V call is TRBV19, the J call TRBJ2-2; a possible D gene is TRBD1 (6 bases). Trimming took 11 bases from V and 6 from J, leaving 13 bases between them. Germline V gene sequence: CDR1 LNHDA, CDR2 SQIVND (reference sequence). CDR3 length: 12 residues. CDR3 nucleotide sequence: TGTGCCGGTAATACAGGGCCCGGGGAGCTGTTTTTT. Translated: CAGNTGPGELFF.

The chain joins TRBV5-1 to TRBJ2-1; D tentatively fits TRBD1 or TRBD2 (7 bases each). V was trimmed by 8 bases and J by 6 bases, leaving 18 bases between them. Germline values: CDR1 SGHRS, CDR2 YFSETQ. There are 14 residues in the CDR3. The CDR3 bases are TGCGCCAGTACCCCAGGGGGGGAACGCAATGAGCAGTTCTTC. This gives the protein CASTPGGERNEQFF.

This clone was seen a handful of times. The chain combines TRBV27 with TRBJ1-4; 8 nucleotides agree with TRBD1. Per the germline V gene, CDR1 is MNHEY and CDR2 is SMNVEV (reference sequence). The ends lost 6 bases at V and 8 bases at J; junction bases unmatched: 11. The CDR3 consists of 15 residues. DNA of the CDR3: TGTGCCAGCAGATTTCAGGGGGCGCTCGGAGAAAAACTGTTTTTT. This codes for CASRFQGALGEKLFF.

V usage is TRBV6-1 and J usage is TRBJ2-5; D is perhaps TRBD2 (5 bases). Trimming stripped 8 bases from V and 3 bases from J, with 19 bases between. The CDR3 contains 15 residues. CDR1 is MNHNS, CDR2 SASEGT, per germline. The CDR3 DNA reads as TGTGCCAGCCTTAGGAGAGGGCCTACGGAAGAGACCCAGTACTTC. This translates into CASLRRGPTEETQYF.